Presented here are 10 T cell receptor beta chains from one specimen sequenced in a study of molecular identifiers for immune sequencing clone quantification. TCRdb called the PCR reads again in MiXCR, with one record for every CDR3 protein. The sample consists of approximately 680,000 distinct CDR3 sequences, 25% of them appearing once. Specimen: naive CD8+ T cells from blood, with Jurkat cell RNA spiked in. Sample subset: FACS-sorted CD8+CD4-CCR7+CD45RA+ naive T cells. The receptors derive from a human donor in good health. Some libraries in this study had Jurkat cell RNA spiked in.

This clonotype showed up many times. The chain employs TRBV7-6 and TRBJ2-3, with 10 bases matching TRBD1. Unmatched junction bases numbered 5, after V lost 5 bases and J lost 6 bases. Germline V lookup: CDR1 SGHVS, CDR2 FNYEAQ. This CDR3 comprises 14 residues. The CDR3 DNA sequence: TGTGCCAGCAGCGGGGGACAGGGGCTCGATACGCAGTATTTT. Residues: CASSGGQGLDTQYF.

The V call is TRBV10-3, the J call TRBJ2-1; TRBD2 might be the D (6 bases). V lost 3 bases and J lost 3, with 12 bases in between. This CDR3 has 15 residues. Germline V gene lookup returns CDR1 ENHRY and CDR2 SYGVKD. CDR3 sequence: CAISDGGNNYNEQFF. The CDR3 bases are TGTGCCATCAGTGACGGCGGGAACAACTACAATGAGCAGTTCTTC.

The chain couples TRBV4-1 to TRBJ2-7; a possible D gene is TRBD1 (5 bases). The V end lost 1 base, the J end lost 3 bases, and 13 bases lay between the germline ends. Germline CDR1 reads MGHRA; CDR2 reads YSYEKL. The CDR3 is 15 amino acids. CDR3 sequence: CASSQGWGQGYEQYF. In DNA, the CDR3 is TGCGCCAGCAGCCAAGGGTGGGGTCAGGGCTACGAGCAGTACTTC.

The chain combines TRBV19 with TRBJ2-7; possibly TRBD1 or TRBD2 for D (6 bases each). V gave up 4 bases and J gave up 6 bases, with 16 bases separating them. CDR3 size: 14 residues. Looked up from germline, CDR1 is LNHDA and CDR2 is SQIVND (reference sequence). The CDR3 sequence: CASSTLGGLGEQYF. The CDR3 bases are TGTGCCAGTAGTACGCTCGGGGGCCTGGGCGAGCAGTACTTC.

The chain recombines TRBV6-2 or TRBV6-3 with TRBJ1-2; D is possibly TRBD1 (5 bases). Per the germline V gene, CDR1 is MNHEY and CDR2 is SVGEGT. V was trimmed by 7 bases and J by 4 bases, leaving 10 bases between them. The CDR3 is 12 residues long. The CDR3 sequence is CASTPGSYGYTF. DNA of the CDR3: TGTGCCAGCACCCCAGGGTCCTATGGCTACACCTTC.

A word on this clonotype: One base away lies a much larger clone, so this may be a sequencing read error. Likely a read error: the CDR3 ends without its conserved phenylalanine or tryptophan. The chain carries TRBV5-5 and TRBJ2-7; no firm D call. The CDR3 covers 15 residues. Per the germline V gene, CDR1 is SGHKS and CDR2 is YYEKEE (reference sequence). V was cut by 2 bases and J by 2 bases, with 14 bases left in between. CDR3 loop: CASSFTQRGAYEQYL. For the CDR3, the DNA is TGTGCCAGCAGCTTTACCCAGCGTGGTGCCTACGAGCAGTACCTC.

Concerning this clonotype itself: A junction end diverges from the germline sequence, so it may reflect a read error. The chain uses TRBV5-4 and TRBJ2-5, with no clear D. Germline V gives CDR1 SGHNT, CDR2 YYREEE (reference sequence). This CDR3 comprises 14 residues. This CDR3 is CASSLVGGQETQCF. As DNA, the CDR3 is TGTGCCAGCAGCTTGGTAGGCGGCCAAGAGACCCAGTGCTTC. Using reference TRBV5-4 and TRBJ2-5 for the parts outside the CDR3, the full variable domain is ETGVTQSPTHLIKTRGQQVTLRCSSQSGHNTVSWYQQALGQGPQFIFQYYREEENGRGNFPPRFSGLQFPNYSSELNVNALELDDSALYLCASSLVGGQETQCFGPGTRLLVL.

This clonotype was seen many times. This chain connects TRBV7-8 to TRBJ2-1; 10 bases are shared with TRBD2. This CDR3 spans 14 amino acids. Germline V lookup: CDR1 SGHVS, CDR2 FQNEAQ. J was trimmed by 5 bases and V by 6 bases; bases with no gene match: 4. DNA of the CDR3: TGTGCCAGCAGTTACGGGACTAGCGACAATGAGCAGTTCTTC. Its translation is CASSYGTSDNEQFF. Full variable domain (remainder filled in from reference TRBV7-8 and TRBJ2-1): GAGVSQSPRYKVAKRGQDVALRCDPISGHVSLFWYQQALGQGPEFLTYFQNEAQLDKSGLPSDRFFAERPEGSVSTLKIQRTQQEDSAVYLCASSYGTSDNEQFFGPGTRLTVL.

The chain has TRBV7-9 and TRBJ2-1, with unresolved D. V was pared by 5 bases and J by 0 bases, with 20 bases between. The length of the CDR3 is 18 residues. Looked up from germline, CDR1 is SEHNR and CDR2 is FQNEAQ (reference sequence). The CDR3 here is CASSHSVSGLLSYNEQFF. Here the CDR3 DNA reads TGTGCCAGCAGCCACTCGGTATCAGGTCTACTCTCCTACAATGAGCAGTTCTTC.

This clonotype was counted ten times or more. The V call is TRBV6-5, the J call TRBJ1-5; D ambiguous. The V end lost 2 bases, the J end lost 4 bases, and 6 bases lay between the germline ends. Per germline, CDR1 MNHEY and CDR2 SVGAGI. This CDR3 is 13 amino acids long. The CDR3 region is CASSYGRNQPQHF. The DNA for the CDR3 is TGTGCCAGCAGTTACGGGAGGAATCAGCCCCAGCATTTT.